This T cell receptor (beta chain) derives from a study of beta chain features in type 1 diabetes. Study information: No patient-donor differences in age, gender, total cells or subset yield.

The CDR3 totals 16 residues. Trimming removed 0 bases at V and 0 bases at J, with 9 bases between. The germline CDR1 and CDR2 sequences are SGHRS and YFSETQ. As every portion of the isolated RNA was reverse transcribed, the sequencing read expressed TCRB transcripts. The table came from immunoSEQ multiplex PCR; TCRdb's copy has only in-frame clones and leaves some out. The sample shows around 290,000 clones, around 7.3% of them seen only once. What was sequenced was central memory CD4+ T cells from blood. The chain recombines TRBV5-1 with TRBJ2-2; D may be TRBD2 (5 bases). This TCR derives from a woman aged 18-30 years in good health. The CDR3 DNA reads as TGCGCCAGCAGCTTGGGCCGGACTGCGAACACCGGGGAGCTGTTTTTT. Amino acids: CASSLGRTANTGELFF. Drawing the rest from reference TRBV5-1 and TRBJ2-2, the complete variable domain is KAGVTQTPRYLIKTRGQQVTLSCSPISGHRSVSWYQQTPGQGLQFLFEYFSETQRNKGNFPGRFSGRQFSNSRSEMNVSTLELGDSALYLCASSLGRTANTGELFFGEGSRLTVL.